Below are 29 T cell receptor beta chains sequenced from a single sample in a study of T cell responses to AZD1222 COVID-19 vaccine. The repertoire was sequenced with immunoSEQ multiplex PCR; TCRdb's copy has only in-frame clones and lacks some. Of 95,000 to 150,000 clones listed, 85% to 90% were seen once; the top ten hold around 7.7%. The sequenced sample was peripheral blood, obtained on day 0 of AZD1222 vaccination. The receptors derive from an adult in good health.

This chain links TRBV3-1 (or the pseudogene TRBV3-2) with TRBJ2-7, with TRBD1 as a possible D gene (5 bases). The CDR3 consists of 17 residues. With 1 base removed from V and 6 bases from J, the gap between germline ends came to 22 bases. The germline CDR1 and CDR2 sequences are LGHDT and YNNKEL (reference sequence). CDR3 amino acids: CASSQVPTATPRLEQYF. The CDR3 bases are TGTGCCAGCAGCCAAGTCCCGACAGCAACACCACGGCTCGAGCAGTACTTC.

This chain connects TRBV19 to TRBJ2-7, with D perhaps matching TRBD1 (6 bases). This CDR3 spans 13 amino acids. The ends were cut back, 0 bases at V and 5 bases at J, with 8 bases in the middle. The V gene's germline CDR1 is LNHDA and CDR2 SQIVND (reference sequence). The CDR3 DNA sequence: TGTGCCAGTAGTATAGACAGGGGAGACGAGCAGTACTTC. The encoded protein is CASSIDRGDEQYF.

The rearrangement joins TRBV6-2 or TRBV6-3 to TRBJ1-5; possibly TRBD1 for D (5 bases). The CDR3 consists of 14 residues. Germline V lookup: CDR1 MNHEY, CDR2 SVGEGT. V was clipped by 5 bases and J by 2 bases, with 10 bases between them. The CDR3 DNA sequence: TGTGCCAGCAGTACCCGGGACCGCAATCAGCCCCAGCATTTT. Translated: CASSTRDRNQPQHF.

This chain connects TRBV6-5 to TRBJ1-2; TRBD1 might be the D (5 bases). Germline assignment: CDR1 MNHEY and CDR2 SVGAGI. CDR3 length equals 14 residues. Trimming removed 6 bases at V and 4 bases at J, with 15 bases between. The DNA of the CDR3 is TGTGCCAGCAGCCCCTTAGGGGAAACCTATGGCTACACCTTC. It yields the protein CASSPLGETYGYTF.

The gene calls are TRBV5-4 and TRBJ2-3, with 11 bases lining up with TRBD2. The CDR3 contains 13 residues. Trimming at V came to 4 bases and at J to 5 bases, leaving 0 bases not matched to a gene. Germline V gene sequence: CDR1 SGHNT, CDR2 YYREEE (reference sequence). The CDR3 sequence is CASSGTSGDTQYF. The DNA for the CDR3 is TGTGCCAGCAGCGGGACTAGCGGAGATACGCAGTATTTT.

The chain uses TRBV9 and TRBJ1-1; D call uncertain. Germline V gene lookup returns CDR1 SGDLS and CDR2 YYNGEE. The CDR3 contains 14 residues. Deletions cut 1 base from V and 0 bases from J, with 7 bases between. The CDR3 region is CASSVSPMNTEAFF. CDR3 DNA: TGTGCCAGCAGCGTATCCCCGATGAACACTGAAGCTTTCTTT.

J is TRBJ2-7 and V is TRBV19; 8 nucleotides line up with TRBD1. The V and J ends lost 6 bases and 4 bases, in that order; junction bases with no gene match: 5. CDR3 length: 13 amino acids. CDR1 LNHDA and CDR2 SQIVND come from the germline V gene (reference sequence). CDR3 bases: TGTGCCAGTAGCTCAGGGGGCATGTACGAGCAGTACTTC. Protein: CASSSGGMYEQYF.

V and J are TRBV27 and TRBJ2-7, with 13 bases lining up with TRBD2. Germline V gene data show CDR1 as MNHEY and CDR2 as SMNVEV (reference sequence). The CDR3 is 14 residues long. Trimming took 5 bases from V and 3 from J; bases not matched to a gene: 1. The CDR3 DNA reads TGTGCCAGCAGTCGGACTAGCGGGAGCTACGAGCAGTACTTC. This sequence encodes CASSRTSGSYEQYF.

The rearrangement uses TRBV30 and TRBJ2-1; the D call may be TRBD1 or TRBD2 (5 bases each). CDR1 is GTSNPN, CDR2 SVGIG, per germline (reference sequence). Trimming pared 3 bases from V and 4 bases from J, leaving 7 bases between. This CDR3 is built from 12 residues. The CDR3 loop is CAWSEGYNEQFF. CDR3 DNA: TGTGCCTGGAGCGAGGGGTACAATGAGCAGTTCTTC.

This clone was picked up one time. The V call is TRBV30, the J call TRBJ2-5; TRBD2 agrees at 7 bases. This CDR3 is 15 amino acids long. Germline V CDR1 and CDR2: GTSNPN, SVGIG (reference sequence). Unmatched junction bases numbered 9, after V lost 0 bases and J lost 5 bases. CDR3 in amino acids: CAWSVGLQGGETQYF. The CDR3 DNA follows: TGTGCCTGGAGTGTAGGCTTGCAGGGAGGGGAGACCCAGTACTTC.

The chain has TRBV6-1 and TRBJ2-7; a possible D gene is TRBD2 (5 bases). The CDR3 runs to 13 residues. Trimming took 3 bases from V and 4 from J, leaving 10 bases between them. CDR1 MNHNS and CDR2 SASEGT come from the germline V gene. The CDR3 region is CASSDRRAYEQYF. Here the CDR3 DNA reads TGTGCCAGCAGTGACCGGCGGGCATACGAGCAGTACTTC.

The chain employs TRBV4-1 and TRBJ2-5; 7 nucleotides match TRBD1. V trimming: 0 bases; J trimming: 9 bases; junction bases outside the gene matches: 7. CDR1 is MGHRA and CDR2 is YSYEKL in the germline V gene. The CDR3 is made up of 14 amino acids. The CDR3 protein is CASSQDSGGLPQYF. The CDR3 bases are TGCGCCAGCAGCCAAGATTCAGGGGGATTGCCCCAGTACTTC.

The chain recombines TRBV11-3 with TRBJ1-2; tentative D call: TRBD1 (5 bases). Germline V lookup: CDR1 SGHNT, CDR2 YENEEA. The V gene lost 5 bases and the J gene lost 8 bases, with 18 bases spanning the gap. The CDR3 contains 14 residues. Written as DNA, the CDR3 is TGTGCCAGCAGCCCCTCCGTAGAGCCAGGGGGCTACACCTTC. Translation gives CASSPSVEPGGYTF.

A few counts support this clone. The gene calls are TRBV9 and TRBJ2-1; 10 bases match TRBD2. This CDR3 has 15 residues. Germline CDR1 and CDR2: SGDLS and YYNGEE. Unmatched junction bases numbered 6, after V lost 0 bases and J lost 9 bases. The CDR3 reads CASSVESGRAGEQFF. Written as DNA, the CDR3 is TGTGCCAGCAGCGTAGAGAGCGGGAGGGCCGGTGAGCAGTTCTTC.

Turning to this clone: The sample holds other DNA sequences that translate to the same CDR3. The V call is TRBV6-5, the J call TRBJ2-2; D not certain. There are 13 residues in the CDR3. The V gene's germline CDR1 is MNHEY and CDR2 SVGAGI. The V and J ends lost 0 bases and 4 bases respectively, with 3 bases between them. DNA for the CDR3: TGTGCCAGCAGTTACTCCGGCACCGGGGAGCTGTTTTTT. Translating it yields CASSYSGTGELFF.

The J gene is TRBJ1-2, the V gene TRBV29-1; D remains unclear. V was clipped by 2 bases and J by 6 bases, with 13 bases between them. Germline lookup yields CDR1 SQVTM and CDR2 ANQGSEA. The CDR3 extends over 13 amino acids. The CDR3 protein is CSVESPSAHGYTF. The CDR3 coding sequence is TGCAGCGTTGAATCTCCCTCGGCTCATGGCTACACCTTC.

This sequence joins TRBV6-7 and TRBJ2-5; 7 nucleotides line up with TRBD2. TRBV6-7 is an ORF, with its function uncertain. The V segment lost 5 bases and the J segment 2 bases; nucleotides outside the gene matches: 14. This CDR3 region has 17 residues. CDR3 protein: CASSKLAPNPPQETQYF. The CDR3 nucleotides read TGTGCCAGCAGTAAACTAGCGCCAAACCCCCCACAAGAGACCCAGTACTTC.

The rearrangement joins TRBV6-1 to TRBJ2-1, with TRBD2 matching over 12 bases. CDR1 and CDR2 from the germline V gene are MNHNS and SASEGT. This CDR3 is 15 amino acids long. The V segment lost 3 bases and the J segment 5 bases; nucleotides outside the gene matches: 2. CDR3 loop: CASSEGLAGNNEQFF. The CDR3 DNA is TGTGCCAGCAGTGAGGGACTAGCGGGCAACAATGAGCAGTTCTTC.

The chain links TRBV5-1 to TRBJ1-2, with TRBD1 as a possible D gene (5 bases). This CDR3 is built from 16 residues. Trimming shortened V by 0 bases and J by 0 bases, and 12 bases separated the two germline ends. Germline V gives CDR1 SGHRS, CDR2 YFSETQ. CDR3 DNA sequence: TGCGCCAGCAGCTTGGAGGGTGGGGGAGCTAACTATGGCTACACCTTC. Its translation: CASSLEGGGANYGYTF.

The rearrangement links TRBV5-1 to TRBJ1-3; the D gene is possibly TRBD1 (6 bases). Germline V gene data show CDR1 as SGHRS and CDR2 as YFSETQ. Trimming pared 4 bases from V and 3 bases from J, leaving 17 bases between. CDR3 length equals 16 residues. CDR3: CASSPNRVSYGNTIYF. In DNA form, the CDR3 reads TGCGCCAGCAGCCCGAACAGGGTTTCGTATGGAAACACCATATATTTT.

This chain joins TRBV5-4 and TRBJ1-5; TRBD1 aligns across 7 bases. Trimming cost V 0 bases and J 3 bases; bases outside gene matches: 3. CDR1 and CDR2 from the germline V gene are SGHNT and YYREEE (reference sequence). This CDR3 comprises 15 residues. The CDR3 nucleotides are TGTGCCAGCAGCTTGGGGGGACAGTACAATCAGCCCCAGCATTTT. Translation: CASSLGGQYNQPQHF. Drawing the rest from reference TRBV5-4 and TRBJ1-5, the complete variable domain is ETGVTQSPTHLIKTRGQQVTLRCSSQSGHNTVSWYQQALGQGPQFIFQYYREEENGRGNFPPRFSGLQFPNYSSELNVNALELDDSALYLCASSLGGQYNQPQHFGDGTRLSIL.

CDR3 region: CASSLRQPRDGYTF. The CDR3 nucleotides are TGTGCCAGCAGTCTCCGACAGCCGAGGGATGGCTACACCTTC. This chain uses TRBV6-2 or TRBV6-3 with TRBJ1-2, with D possibly matching TRBD1 (5 bases). The CDR3 has 14 residues. Trimming removed 5 bases at V and 6 bases at J, with 16 bases between. CDR1 and CDR2 from the germline V gene are MNHEY and SVGEGT.

The chain carries TRBV30 and TRBJ1-3; D gene uncertain. Per germline, CDR1 GTSNPN and CDR2 SVGIG (reference sequence). This CDR3 is built from 14 residues. The V gene lost 3 bases and the J gene lost 2 bases, with 11 bases spanning the gap. The CDR3: CAWRKAAAGNTIYF. The CDR3 DNA is TGTGCCTGGAGGAAAGCGGCAGCTGGAAACACCATATATTTT.

The chain employs TRBV24-1 and TRBJ1-3; the D is unclear. Germline V lookup: CDR1 KGHDR, CDR2 SFDVKD. This CDR3 has 14 amino acids. V was trimmed by 2 bases and J by 0 bases, leaving 4 bases between them. CDR3 DNA sequence: TGTGCCACCAGTGATTCGTACTCTGGAAACACCATATATTTT. Amino acids: CATSDSYSGNTIYF.

For the CDR3, the DNA is TGTGCCTGGCGTGGGACAGCGGTTGTCCACGAGCAGTACTTC. The encoded protein is CAWRGTAVVHEQYF. The chain joins TRBV30 to TRBJ2-7, with 7 bases matching TRBD1. CDR3 length: 14 amino acids. Germline V gives CDR1 GTSNPN, CDR2 SVGIG (reference sequence). V shed 5 bases and J 5 bases; nucleotides not matched to a gene: 12. Full variable domain (missing parts from reference TRBV30 and TRBJ2-7): SQTIHQWPATLVQPVGSPLSLECTVEGTSNPNLYWYRQAAGRGLQLLFYSVGIGQISSEVPQNLSASRPQDRQFILSSKKLLLSDSGFYLCAWRGTAVVHEQYFGPGTRLTVT.

V usage is TRBV7-2 and J usage is TRBJ1-2, with 7 bases aligning to TRBD1. The CDR3 contains 12 residues. Germline lookup yields CDR1 SGHTA and CDR2 FQGNSA. The V segment lost 5 bases and the J segment 4 bases; nucleotides outside the gene matches: 1. In DNA form, the CDR3 reads TGTGCCAGCAGCGAGGGGGCCTATGGCTACACCTTC. Its protein is CASSEGAYGYTF.

This rearrangement joins TRBV19 to TRBJ2-2, with 9 positions matching TRBD1. The J segment lost 5 bases and the V segment lost 5 bases, leaving 0 bases of the junction unmatched. Looked up from germline, CDR1 is LNHDA and CDR2 is SQIVND (reference sequence). The CDR3 has 13 residues. Here the CDR3 reads CASSDRGTGELFF. In DNA form, the CDR3 reads TGTGCCAGTAGTGACAGGGGGACCGGGGAGCTGTTTTTT.

This chain joins TRBV3-1 (or the pseudogene TRBV3-2) and TRBJ1-5, with D tentatively TRBD1 (6 bases). Trimming pared 1 base from V and 5 bases from J, leaving 6 bases between. The germline V gene encodes CDR1 LGHDT and CDR2 YNNKEL (reference sequence). There are 13 residues in the CDR3. Here the CDR3 DNA reads TGTGCCAGCAGCCAAGGACAGGATCAGCCCCAGCATTTT. Its protein is CASSQGQDQPQHF.

This chain links TRBV7-2 with TRBJ2-6; 9 bases align to TRBD2. The trim removed 1 base at V and 0 bases at J, leaving 4 bases unmatched. CDR1 and CDR2 (germline): SGHTA, FQGNSA. This CDR3 has 18 amino acids. The CDR3 DNA reads TGTGCCAGCAGCTTAGGGCTAGCGGGAAGCTCTGGGGCCAACGTCCTGACTTTC. Its protein is CASSLGLAGSSGANVLTF. Filled out from reference TRBV7-2 and TRBJ2-6, the complete variable domain reads GAGVSQSPSNKVTEKGKDVELRCDPISGHTALYWYRQSLGQGLEFLIYFQGNSAPDKSGLPSDRFSAERTGGSVSTLTIQRTQQEDSAVYLCASSLGLAGSSGANVLTFGAGSRLTVL.